A selection of T cell receptor beta chains follows, all from one sample in a study of OX40 agonist ivuxolimab in advanced cancers. Clones were sequenced by immunoSEQ multiplex PCR, and TCRdb holds only the in-frame ones, with some missing. This table holds around 70,000 clones, 70% to 90% found once. The source was CD4+ or CD8+ T cells sorted from blood, collected in a trial of the OX40 agonist ivuxolimab. The origin of the receptors is an adult with an advanced solid tumor such as melanoma, head and neck, liver or kidney cancer. Each CDR3 is given with its conserved first and last residue. D genes are given only for firm matches. The size of a clone is reported for some rows only, either as once, few or many, or as a class for expanded clones.

V	J	D	size	CDR3	DNA
TRBV28	TRBJ2-7	TRBD2	-	CASSLPRGLLAGDHPYEQYF	TGTGCCAGCAGTTTGCCCCGGGGGTTACTTGCGGGAGACCATCCCTACGAGCAGTACTTC
TRBV7-9	TRBJ1-1	-	-	CASSFGGSTEAFF	TGTGCCAGCAGCTTCGGGGGGAGCACTGAAGCTTTCTTT
TRBV29-1	TRBJ2-5	-	-	CSVDPGAGAQGETQYF	TGCAGCGTTGATCCCGGGGCGGGGGCGCAAGGAGAGACCCAGTACTTC
TRBV7-9	TRBJ1-1	TRBD1	-	CASSNRDRGPEAFF	TGTGCCAGCAGCAACCGGGACAGGGGCCCTGAAGCTTTCTTT
TRBV27	TRBJ1-1	-	-	CASSLSRWQEAFF	TGTGCCAGCAGTTTATCACGATGGCAGGAAGCTTTCTTT
TRBV19	TRBJ1-5	-	-	CASSSGIYQPQHF	TGTGCCAGTAGTTCCGGGATTTATCAGCCCCAGCATTTT
TRBV5-6	TRBJ1-1	-	-	CASSLWGSHGAFF	TGTGCCAGCAGCTTGTGGGGGTCCCACGGGGCTTTCTTT
TRBV9	TRBJ1-2	-	-	CASSVNTANYGYTF	TGTGCCAGCAGCGTTAACACCGCTAACTATGGCTACACCTTC
TRBV4-2	TRBJ2-1	-	-	CASSQGRAMEPGEQFF	TGTGCCAGCAGCCAAGGACGGGCTATGGAACCAGGTGAGCAGTTCTTC
TRBV2	TRBJ2-5	-	few	CASSETVETQYF	TGTGCCAGCAGTGAAACAGTGGAGACCCAGTACTTC
TRBV29-1	TRBJ1-3	TRBD1	-	CSVQGQGLGNTIYF	TGCAGCGTTCAAGGACAGGGTCTTGGAAACACCATATATTTT
TRBV7-9	TRBJ2-3	-	-	CASSPRTMGGGGGTDTQYF	TGTGCCAGCAGCCCACGTACAATGGGGGGCGGAGGCGGGACAGATACGCAGTATTTT
TRBV19	TRBJ2-2	-	-	CASSIQNTGELFF	TGTGCCAGTAGTATCCAGAACACCGGGGAGCTGTTTTTT
TRBV6-5	TRBJ1-6	-	-	CASSTRPNSPLHF	TGTGCCAGCAGTACTCGTCCGAATTCACCCCTCCACTTT
TRBV6-4	TRBJ1-5	-	-	CASSESSNQPQHF	TGTGCCAGCAGTGAGTCCAGCAATCAGCCCCAGCATTTT
TRBV6-1	TRBJ2-1	TRBD2	-	CASSEASGRNEQFF	TGTGCCAGCAGTGAAGCTAGCGGGAGGAATGAGCAGTTCTTC
TRBV25-1	TRBJ1-6	TRBD1	-	CASSLATGVNSPLHF	TGTGCCAGCAGCCTCGCAACAGGGGTCAATTCACCCCTCCACTTT
TRBV27	TRBJ2-2	-	-	CASSLSQVNTGELFF	TGTGCCAGCAGTTTAAGTCAGGTCAACACCGGGGAGCTGTTTTTT
TRBV21-1	TRBJ1-6	-	-	CASSKGYSPLHF	TGTGCCAGCAGCAAAGGGTACTCACCCCTCCACTTT
TRBV5-1	TRBJ2-5	TRBD2	-	CASSFGGGLETQYF	TGCGCCAGCAGCTTTGGCGGGGGGCTCGAGACCCAGTACTTC
TRBV7-2	TRBJ2-7	TRBD2	-	CASSIVWTSGTSGEQYF	TGTGCCAGCAGCATTGTCTGGACTAGCGGGACATCCGGCGAGCAGTACTTC
TRBV28	TRBJ1-2	TRBD1	-	CASKTQGVSYGYTF	TGTGCCAGTAAAACCCAGGGGGTTTCCTATGGCTACACCTTC
TRBV5-4	TRBJ1-3	TRBD1	-	CASGDRENTIYF	TGTGCCAGCGGGGACAGGGAAAACACCATATATTTT
TRBV7-9	TRBJ2-3	-	-	CASSLLADTQYF	TGTGCCAGCAGCTTACTGGCAGATACGCAGTATTTT
TRBV10-2	TRBJ2-6	-	-	CASRNGWGPGSGANVLTF	TGCGCCAGCAGGAACGGTTGGGGGCCTGGCTCTGGGGCCAACGTCCTGACTTTC
TRBV4-3	TRBJ2-1	-	once	CASSQGEASSYNEQFF	TGCGCCAGCAGCCAAGGGGAAGCCAGCTCCTACAATGAGCAGTTCTTC
TRBV28	TRBJ2-5	-	-	CASLTRGGTQETQYF	TGTGCCAGCCTCACCCGGGGTGGAACCCAAGAGACCCAGTACTTC
TRBV27	TRBJ1-2	-	-	CASNSVGAVLSGYGYTF	TGTGCCAGCAATTCGGTGGGGGCTGTACTATCGGGCTATGGCTACACCTTC
TRBV18	TRBJ1-4	TRBD1	-	CASSPQGAVSGKLFF	TGTGCCAGCTCACCACAGGGGGCGGTTTCGGGAAAACTGTTTTTT
TRBV28	TRBJ2-7	TRBD2	-	CASSATSGSSYEQYF	TGTGCCAGCAGCGCGACTAGCGGAAGCTCCTACGAGCAGTACTTC
TRBV6-1	TRBJ1-3	-	-	CASSAGVGFSGNTIYF	TGTGCCAGCAGTGCAGGCGTGGGATTCTCTGGAAACACCATATATTTT
TRBV29-1	TRBJ2-3	TRBD2	-	CSVVGLAGVGLDTQYF	TGCAGCGTTGTTGGACTAGCGGGAGTAGGGTTGGATACGCAGTATTTT
TRBV6-1	TRBJ1-6	-	-	CASSPPWVGNSPLHF	TGTGCCAGCAGCCCCCCGTGGGTTGGAAATTCACCCCTCCACTTT
TRBV7-9	TRBJ1-3	-	-	CASSLRGSSGNTIYF	TGTGCCAGCAGCTTACGCGGGAGCTCTGGAAACACCATATATTTT
TRBV5-6	TRBJ1-4	-	few	CASSIGLQLRKLFF	TGTGCCAGCAGCATCGGCCTCCAATTGAGAAAACTGTTTTTT
TRBV7-9	TRBJ2-3	-	once	CASSLSTDTQYF	TGTGCCAGCAGCTTATCAACAGATACGCAGTATTTT
TRBV27	TRBJ2-6	TRBD1	-	CASSFLAGQGASGANVLTF	TGTGCCAGCAGTTTTCTCGCCGGACAGGGGGCTTCTGGGGCCAACGTCCTGACTTTC
TRBV19	TRBJ2-1	-	-	CASAGTSGRYSEQFF	TGTGCCAGCGCCGGGACCTCCGGGAGATATAGTGAGCAGTTCTTC
TRBV5-1	TRBJ2-7	TRBD2	-	CASSLGLAGGRGYEQYF	TGCGCCAGCAGCTTGGGACTAGCGGGAGGGAGGGGGTACGAGCAGTACTTC
TRBV6-5	TRBJ2-5	TRBD2	-	CASSSLRLAGRETQYF	TGTGCCAGCAGTTCCTTACGACTAGCGGGGAGAGAGACCCAGTACTTC
TRBV11-2	TRBJ2-6	TRBD1	-	CDSSPNRGPLWANVLTF	TGTGACAGCAGCCCAAACAGGGGACCGCTCTGGGCCAACGTCCTGACTTTC
TRBV6-5	TRBJ2-5	-	-	CASTIQETQYF	TGTGCCAGCACCATACAAGAGACCCAGTACTTC
TRBV15	TRBJ1-3	-	-	CATSRDLSRTGNTIYF	TGTGCCACCAGCAGAGATCTTTCAAGAACTGGAAACACCATATATTTT
TRBV6-5	TRBJ2-2	-	-	CASSYPGTGELFF	TGTGCCAGCAGTTACCCCGGGACCGGGGAGCTGTTTTTT
TRBV10-3	TRBJ2-5	TRBD1	-	CATRTGTGEETQYF	TGTGCCACTAGGACCGGGACAGGGGAAGAGACCCAGTACTTC
TRBV7-9	TRBJ2-3	TRBD2	once	CASSQAGTSGWQGTDTQYF	TGTGCCAGCAGCCAGGCCGGGACTAGCGGGTGGCAAGGCACAGATACGCAGTATTTT
TRBV7-8	TRBJ1-2	-	-	CASSLSSNYGYTF	TGTGCCAGCAGCCTCAGCTCTAACTATGGCTACACCTTC
TRBV5-8	TRBJ1-2	-	-	CASSSTVFYGYTF	TGTGCCAGCAGCTCGACAGTGTTCTATGGCTACACCTTC
TRBV12-5	TRBJ2-5	-	-	CASALGRQGLRVRQETQYF	TGTGCTAGTGCCCTGGGTCGACAGGGACTTCGGGTGCGGCAAGAGACCCAGTACTTC
TRBV7-7	TRBJ1-5	-	once	CASSLEGQYPYSNQPQHF	TGTGCCAGCAGCTTAGAAGGACAGTACCCCTATAGCAATCAGCCCCAGCATTTT